A single T cell receptor beta chain is shown here with its context. Antigen unknown. The record originates from a study of shared clonotypes between healthy human individuals. Regarding the study as a whole: A handful of donors had roughly 5% of their naive CD4 clonotypes in common.

Donors included only healthy HIV-negative adults lacking recent acute infections or vaccinations. Original data processing: ImmunoSEQ gave junction-only sequences without quality scores, so filtering differed. Produced via immunoSEQ multiplex PCR; TCRdb's table is partial and in-frame only. V, J and clone size are those of that table, while D and trimming were read from the DNA. The data show fewer than 200,000 clones, with 90% to 95% seen just once and around 0.072% held by the top ten. The source of this sequence is a woman aged 30 to 39 in good health. Material: naive CD4+ T cells sorted from blood. Subset noted: CD45RA+ positively selected.

CDR3 coding DNA: TGTGCCAGCAGCTTTACGAACACCGGGGAGCTGTTTTTT. Its translation: CASSFTNTGELFF. The chain recombines TRBV11-2 with TRBJ2-2; the D is unclear. Germline CDR1 is SGHAT and CDR2 is FQNNGV. The length of the CDR3 is 13 residues. V lost 3 bases, J lost 0 bases, and 2 bases lay in between.